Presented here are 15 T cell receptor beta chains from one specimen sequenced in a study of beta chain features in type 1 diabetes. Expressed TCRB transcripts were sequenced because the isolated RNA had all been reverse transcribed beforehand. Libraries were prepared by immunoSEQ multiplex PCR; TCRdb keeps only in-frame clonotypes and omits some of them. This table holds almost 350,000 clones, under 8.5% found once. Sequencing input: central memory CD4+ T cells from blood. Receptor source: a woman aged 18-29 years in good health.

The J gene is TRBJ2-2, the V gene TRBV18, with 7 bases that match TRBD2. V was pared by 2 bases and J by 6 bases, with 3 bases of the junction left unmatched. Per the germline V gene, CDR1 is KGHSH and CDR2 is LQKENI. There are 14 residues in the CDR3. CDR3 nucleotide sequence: TGTGCCAGCTCACCAACCACTAGCGCCGGGGAGCTGTTTTTT. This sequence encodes CASSPTTSAGELFF.

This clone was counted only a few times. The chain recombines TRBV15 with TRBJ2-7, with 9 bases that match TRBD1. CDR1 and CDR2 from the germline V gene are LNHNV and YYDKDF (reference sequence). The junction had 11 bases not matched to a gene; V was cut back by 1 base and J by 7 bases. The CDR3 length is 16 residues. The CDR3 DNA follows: TGTGCCACCAGCAGAGTAAAGGGGACAGGGATGGAAGAGCAGTACTTC. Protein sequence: CATSRVKGTGMEEQYF.

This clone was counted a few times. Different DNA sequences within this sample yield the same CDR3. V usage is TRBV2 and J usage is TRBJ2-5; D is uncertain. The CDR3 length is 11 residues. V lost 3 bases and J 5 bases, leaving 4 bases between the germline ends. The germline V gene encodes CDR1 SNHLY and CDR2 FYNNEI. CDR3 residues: CASSEEETQYF. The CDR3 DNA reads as TGTGCCAGCAGTGAGGAGGAGACCCAGTACTTC.

The CDR3 bases are TGTGCCAGCAGTTTAACGGGCAGGGGGCAAAACTATGGCTACACCTTC. Translating gives CASSLTGRGQNYGYTF. J is TRBJ1-2 and V is TRBV28, with TRBD1 identical over 8 bases. Germline trimming cut 2 bases from V and 2 bases from J; bases unmatched to any gene: 7. Germline CDR1 and CDR2: MDHEN and SYDVKM. The CDR3 is 16 residues long.

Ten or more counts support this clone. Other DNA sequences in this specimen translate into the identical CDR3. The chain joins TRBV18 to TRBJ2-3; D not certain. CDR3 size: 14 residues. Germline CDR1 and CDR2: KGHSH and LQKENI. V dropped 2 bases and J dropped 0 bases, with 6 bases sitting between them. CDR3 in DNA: TGTGCCAGCTCACCAAGCCGTAGCACAGATACGCAGTATTTT. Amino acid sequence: CASSPSRSTDTQYF.

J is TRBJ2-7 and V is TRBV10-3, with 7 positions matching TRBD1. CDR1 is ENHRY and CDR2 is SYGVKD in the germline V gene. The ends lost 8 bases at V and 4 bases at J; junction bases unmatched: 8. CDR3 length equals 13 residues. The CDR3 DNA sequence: TGTGCCATCGCTCAGGGGGTTGAGTACGAGCAGTACTTC. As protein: CAIAQGVEYEQYF.

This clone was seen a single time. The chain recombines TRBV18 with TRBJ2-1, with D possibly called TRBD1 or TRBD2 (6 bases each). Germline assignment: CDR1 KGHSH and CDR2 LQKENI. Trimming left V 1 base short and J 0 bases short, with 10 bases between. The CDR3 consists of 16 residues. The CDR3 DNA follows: TGTGCCAGCTCACCACAACAGGGAGGCTCCTACAATGAGCAGTTCTTC. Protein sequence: CASSPQQGGSYNEQFF.

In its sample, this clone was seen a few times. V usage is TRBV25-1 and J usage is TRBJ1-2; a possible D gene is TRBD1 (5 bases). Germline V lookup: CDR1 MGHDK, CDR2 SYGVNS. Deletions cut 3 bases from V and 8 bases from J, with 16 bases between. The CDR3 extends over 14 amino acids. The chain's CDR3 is CASSDPGLPSGYTF. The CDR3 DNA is TGTGCCAGCAGTGACCCGGGACTTCCGAGCGGCTACACCTTC.

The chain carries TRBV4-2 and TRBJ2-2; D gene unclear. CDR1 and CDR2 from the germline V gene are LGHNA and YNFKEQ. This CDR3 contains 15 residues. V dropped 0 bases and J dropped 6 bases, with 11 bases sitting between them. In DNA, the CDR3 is TGTGCCAGCAGCCAAGAGTATCGAGAAGCCGGGGAGCTGTTTTTT. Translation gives CASSQEYREAGELFF.

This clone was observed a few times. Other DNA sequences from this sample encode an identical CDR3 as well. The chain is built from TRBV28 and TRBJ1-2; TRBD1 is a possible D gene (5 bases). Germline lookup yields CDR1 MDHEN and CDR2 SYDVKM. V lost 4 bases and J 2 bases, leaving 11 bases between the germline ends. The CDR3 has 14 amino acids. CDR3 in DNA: TGTGCCAGCAGTTCGGGTCAGGGAAACTATGGCTACACCTTC. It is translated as CASSSGQGNYGYTF.

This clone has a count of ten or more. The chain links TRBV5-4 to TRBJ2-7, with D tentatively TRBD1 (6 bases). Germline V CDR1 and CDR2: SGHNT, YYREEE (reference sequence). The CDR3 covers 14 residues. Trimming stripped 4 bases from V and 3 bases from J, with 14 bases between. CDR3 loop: CASSVDSGDYEQYF. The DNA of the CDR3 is TGTGCCAGCAGCGTGGACAGCGGCGACTACGAGCAGTACTTC.

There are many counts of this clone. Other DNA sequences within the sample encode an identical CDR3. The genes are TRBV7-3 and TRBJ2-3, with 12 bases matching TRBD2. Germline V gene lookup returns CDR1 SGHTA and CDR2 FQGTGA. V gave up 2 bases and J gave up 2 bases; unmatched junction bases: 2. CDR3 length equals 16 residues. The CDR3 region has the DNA TGTGCCAGCAGCTTAGGACTAGCGGGGTACACAGATACGCAGTATTTT. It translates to CASSLGLAGYTDTQYF.

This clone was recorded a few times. The CDR3 DNA sequence: TGTGCCAGCAGTGACAACTACGAGCAGTACTTC. Translation gives CASSDNYEQYF. V and J are TRBV6-6 and TRBJ2-7; unclear D gene. Germline V gives CDR1 MNHNY, CDR2 SVGAGI (reference sequence). Trimming shortened V by 5 bases and J by 3 bases, and 5 bases separated the two germline ends. The CDR3 covers 11 residues.

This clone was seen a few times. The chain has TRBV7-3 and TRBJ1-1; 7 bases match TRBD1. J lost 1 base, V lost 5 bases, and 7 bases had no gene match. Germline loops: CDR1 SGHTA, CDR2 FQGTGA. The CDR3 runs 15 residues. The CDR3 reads CASSPNRGKNTEAFF. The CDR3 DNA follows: TGTGCCAGCAGCCCAAACAGGGGCAAGAACACTGAAGCTTTCTTT.

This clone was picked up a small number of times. The CDR3 nucleotides read TGTGCCAGCAGTGACGAAGCGCCGACGAACACCGGGGAGCTGTTTTTT. This gives the protein CASSDEAPTNTGELFF. The rearrangement uses TRBV2 and TRBJ2-2; no clear D. Germline CDR1 SNHLY, CDR2 FYNNEI. The CDR3 has 16 amino acids. The V end lost 3 bases, the J end lost 0 bases, and 11 bases lay between the germline ends.